Presented here are 16 T cell receptor beta chains from one specimen sequenced in a study of blood T cells in healthy people across ages. Primed by a sample-barcoded 5' primer and a J-beta primer mix, a second PCR proceeded for roughly 7 to 12 cycles. Using its own MiXCR run on the 5' RACE reads, TCRdb lists one record per CDR3 protein. This sample carries 500,000 to 550,000 distinct CDR3 sequences, approximately 25% of them seen once, and the ten largest clones take approximately 8.7%. The data were also submitted as part of a second study, on T cells of mothers and their children.

Input material: blood. These receptors originate from a boy aged 5-17 years in good health.

There are a few counts of this clonotype. The gene calls are TRBV6-5 and TRBJ2-3; unclear D gene. Germline V lookup: CDR1 MNHEY, CDR2 SVGAGI. This CDR3 has 12 amino acids. The V and J ends lost 6 bases and 6 bases respectively, with 10 bases between them. The CDR3 bases are TGTGCCAGCAGAAACCAAGTGGATACGCAGTATTTT. As protein: CASRNQVDTQYF.

This clonotype was picked up a small number of times. This chain joins TRBV2 and TRBJ2-5; TRBD2 agrees at 7 bases. The CDR3 contains 14 residues. Trimming took 1 base from V and 3 from J; bases not matched to a gene: 2. Germline V gene sequence: CDR1 SNHLY, CDR2 FYNNEI. This chain's CDR3 is CASSEVAGEETQYF. The CDR3, as DNA: TGTGCCAGCAGTGAAGTGGCGGGGGAAGAGACCCAGTACTTC.

A note on this clonotype: A read error may account for a junction end that differs from germline. The chain combines TRBV5-1 with TRBJ1-2, with a tentative D call TRBD1 (5 bases). The CDR3 has 13 residues. Germline loops: CDR1 SGHRS, CDR2 YFSETQ. The CDR3: CASSSPGLYGCTF. The CDR3 nucleotides are TGCGCCAGCAGCTCACCGGGACTTTATGGCTGCACCTTC.

This clonotype turned up a few times. This chain uses TRBV12-3 or TRBV12-4 with TRBJ2-5; TRBD2 agrees at 8 bases. The CDR3 is 14 amino acids. J lost 4 bases, V lost 6 bases, and 7 bases had no gene match. DNA of the CDR3: TGTGCCAGCAGACTAGCGGCAAGGGGAGAGACCCAGTACTTC. It yields the protein CASRLAARGETQYF.

This clonotype came up many times. The gene calls are TRBV28 and TRBJ1-4; D not resolved. This CDR3 spans 16 amino acids. Germline CDR1 MDHEN, CDR2 SYDVKM. V lost 6 bases to trimming and J lost 0 bases, with 14 bases between them. Written as DNA, the CDR3 is TGTGCCAGCAGCTCCGAAGAATTTGCAACTAATGAAAAACTGTTTTTT. Translation: CASSSEEFATNEKLFF.

V gene TRBV4-3 combines with J gene TRBJ2-3, with D uncertain. CDR1 and CDR2 (germline): LGHNA, YSLEER. The CDR3 sequence is 14 residues long. V lost 5 bases, J lost 6 bases, and 15 bases lay in between. The CDR3 is CASSSRWTLDTQYF. CDR3 DNA: TGCGCCAGCAGCTCAAGATGGACCTTGGATACGCAGTATTTT.

This clonotype turned up a few times. The chain links TRBV30 to TRBJ1-5; D is unclear. CDR3 length: 13 residues. Trimming cost V 0 bases and J 5 bases, with 8 bases left between them. The V gene's germline CDR1 is GTSNPN and CDR2 SVGIG (reference sequence). DNA for the CDR3: TGTGCCTGGAGTGTACAAGGGTATCAGCCCCAGCATTTT. Protein: CAWSVQGYQPQHF.

In this sample, this clonotype turned up a few times. The V and J genes are TRBV27 and TRBJ2-5; 7 bases line up with TRBD1. Germline V gene sequence: CDR1 MNHEY, CDR2 SMNVEV (reference sequence). Losses at the gene ends were 1 base for V and 1 base for J; bases not matched to a gene: 0. This CDR3 has 14 residues. CDR3 residues: CASSLWTGQETQYF. The CDR3 DNA sequence: TGTGCCAGCAGTTTATGGACAGGCCAAGAGACCCAGTACTTC.

Comments on this clonotype: The junction shows a germline mismatch at one end, possibly a read error. This chain links TRBV18 with TRBJ2-5; D not certain. The CDR3 has 13 amino acids. Per germline, CDR1 KGHSH and CDR2 LQKENI. CDR3 amino acids: CASSPEARAEQIF. DNA of the CDR3: TGTGCCAGCTCACCCGAGGCCCGGGCTGAGCAGATCTTC.

This clonotype was found many times. The chain is built from TRBV6-1 and TRBJ1-1, with 8 nucleotides matching TRBD1. Germline-derived CDR1 and CDR2 are MNHNS and SASEGT. V shed 0 bases and J 11 bases; nucleotides not matched to a gene: 5. CDR3 length: 13 amino acids. CDR3 in DNA: TGTGCCAGCAGTGAAGCGGGACAGGCCGGGGCTTTCTTT. Protein sequence: CASSEAGQAGAFF.

V gene TRBV5-1 combines with J gene TRBJ2-5; D is perhaps TRBD1 or TRBD2 (5 bases each). The end of the DNA fits TRBJ2-7 better, so the J call may be wrong. Germline CDR1 reads SGHRS; CDR2 reads YFSETQ. CDR3 length equals 14 residues. The CDR3 sequence is CASREPGTAGEQYF. CDR3 DNA sequence: TGCGCCAGCAGGGAACCCGGGACCGCGGGCGAGCAGTACTTC.

This clonotype was counted a few times. The J gene is TRBJ2-2, the V gene TRBV25-1, with 8 positions matching TRBD2. V was clipped by 5 bases and J by 1 base; unmatched bases: 3. The length of the CDR3 is 15 residues. Germline V lookup: CDR1 MGHDK, CDR2 SYGVNS. This CDR3 reads CASSKTSGNTGELFF. In nucleotides, the CDR3 is TGTGCCAGCAGTAAAACTAGCGGGAACACCGGGGAGCTGTTTTTT.

This clonotype came up many times. The rearrangement links TRBV7-6 to TRBJ1-1; TRBD1 might be the D (5 bases). The germline CDR1 and CDR2 sequences are SGHVS and FNYEAQ. This CDR3 region has 17 residues. The V gene lost 1 base and the J gene lost 3 bases, with 18 bases spanning the gap. CDR3: CASSLVGQGETYTEAFF. CDR3 coding DNA: TGTGCCAGCAGCTTAGTCGGGCAGGGCGAGACCTACACTGAAGCTTTCTTT.

J is TRBJ1-1 and V is TRBV5-1; tentative D call: TRBD1 (5 bases). The V gene lost 0 bases and the J gene lost 11 bases, with 14 bases spanning the gap. Germline-derived CDR1 and CDR2 are SGHRS and YFSETQ. This CDR3 has 13 residues. The CDR3 sequence is CASSLAGRSGAFF. CDR3 DNA sequence: TGCGCCAGCAGCTTGGCGGGACGTTCAGGCGCTTTCTTT.

The gene calls are TRBV20-1 and TRBJ1-3; TRBD1 is a possible D gene (5 bases). The CDR3 extends over 14 amino acids. The germline gives CDR1 DFQATT, CDR2 SNEGSKA (reference sequence). The V end was cut by 4 bases, the J end by 4 bases, with 14 bases between. CDR3 region: CSAKGPGNGNTIYF. CDR3 sequence (DNA): TGCAGTGCTAAGGGACCCGGGAACGGAAACACCATATATTTT.

The V gene is TRBV4-1, the J gene TRBJ1-1; D is undetermined. This CDR3 is 13 amino acids long. CDR1 and CDR2 (germline): MGHRA, YSYEKL. Trimming cost V 2 bases and J 5 bases, with 9 bases left between them. The CDR3 bases are TGCGCCAGCAGCCAATTAACGGGAACTGAAGCTTTCTTT. It yields the protein CASSQLTGTEAFF.